Following are 5 T cell receptor beta chains from one sample sequenced in a study of blood T cell repertoires in COVID-19. Profiling relied on immunoSEQ multiplex PCR, and the TCRdb table lists in-frame clones only, not all of them. There are over 250,000 clones in the sample; 80% to 90% occur only once, and around 10% lies in the top ten. The sequenced material came from PBMCs or T cells enriched from blood (not recorded which). Every receptor here comes from a man between 35 and 55 years old who had recovered from COVID-19.

The chain is built from TRBV19 and TRBJ1-1; 7 bases are a match to TRBD1. Trimming took 7 bases from V and 1 from J; bases not matched to a gene: 6. Per the germline V gene, CDR1 is LNHDA and CDR2 is SQIVND (reference sequence). The length of the CDR3 is 14 residues. The CDR3 loop is CASKWDRANTEAFF. Written as DNA, the CDR3 is TGTGCCAGTAAGTGGGACAGAGCGAACACTGAAGCTTTCTTT.

This clone was seen a handful of times. This chain links TRBV18 with TRBJ1-1, with 7 positions matching TRBD1. The trim removed 6 bases at V and 7 bases at J, leaving 11 bases unmatched. Germline lookup yields CDR1 KGHSH and CDR2 LQKENI. The length of the CDR3 is 14 residues. The CDR3: CASSFNQGGLEAFF. The CDR3 nucleotides read TGTGCCAGCTCGTTTAACCAGGGGGGTCTTGAAGCTTTCTTT.

This chain links TRBV15 with TRBJ1-3; D is uncertain. Germline lookup yields CDR1 LNHNV and CDR2 YYDKDF (reference sequence). This CDR3 comprises 15 residues. V lost 0 bases and J 8 bases, leaving 14 bases between the germline ends. The CDR3 protein is CATSRDKGIADTIYF. For the CDR3, the DNA is TGTGCCACCAGCAGAGATAAAGGGATAGCGGACACCATATATTTT.

This clone was observed once. The V and J genes are TRBV28 and TRBJ2-2; tentatively, D is TRBD2 (6 bases). The germline V gene has CDR1 MDHEN and CDR2 SYDVKM. V lost 6 bases and J 4 bases, leaving 12 bases between the germline ends. The CDR3 sequence is 14 residues long. CDR3 amino acids: CASRPTGVTGELFF. CDR3 nucleotides: TGTGCCAGCAGACCGACGGGGGTCACCGGGGAGCTGTTTTTT.

The chain recombines TRBV2 with TRBJ2-5, with 12 bases lining up with TRBD2. The CDR3 is 15 residues long. Germline CDR1 reads SNHLY; CDR2 reads FYNNEI. Trimming took 6 bases from V and 6 from J; bases not matched to a gene: 8. CDR3 protein: CASRQTSGGGKTQYF. Here the CDR3 DNA reads TGTGCCAGCAGGCAGACTAGCGGGGGCGGAAAGACCCAGTACTTC.